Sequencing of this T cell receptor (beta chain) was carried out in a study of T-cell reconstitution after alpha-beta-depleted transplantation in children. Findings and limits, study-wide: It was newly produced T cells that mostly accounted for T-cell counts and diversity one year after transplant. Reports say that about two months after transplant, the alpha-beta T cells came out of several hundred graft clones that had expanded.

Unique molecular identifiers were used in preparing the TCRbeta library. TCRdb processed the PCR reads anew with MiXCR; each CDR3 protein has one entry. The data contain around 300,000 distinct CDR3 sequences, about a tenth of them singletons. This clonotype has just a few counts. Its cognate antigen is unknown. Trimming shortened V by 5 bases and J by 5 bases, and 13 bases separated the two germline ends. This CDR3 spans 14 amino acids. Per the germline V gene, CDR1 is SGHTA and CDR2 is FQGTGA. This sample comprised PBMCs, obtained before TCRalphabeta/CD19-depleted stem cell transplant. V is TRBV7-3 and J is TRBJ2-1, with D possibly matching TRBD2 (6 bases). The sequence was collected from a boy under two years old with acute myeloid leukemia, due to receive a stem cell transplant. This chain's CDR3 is CASSKGLRDNEQFF. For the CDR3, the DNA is TGTGCCAGCAGCAAGGGACTGAGGGACAATGAGCAGTTCTTC.